Listed below are T cell receptor beta chains from one sample, sequenced in a study of T cell repertoires in cytomegalovirus infection. TCRdb reanalysed the reads using MiXCR and keeps one entry per CDR3 protein. The table records roughly 240,000 distinct CDR3 sequences, 6.5% of them present only once. Sequencing was performed on PBMCs. Source of these receptors: a human donor in good health (CMV status not recorded). Some clones in this sample may be carry-over from other donors' samples. CDR3s include the opening cysteine and the closing phenylalanine or tryptophan. The D gene is left open where the match is weak. The listing skips clone size in some rows; elsewhere it reads once, few, many or a size class.

V gene,J gene,D gene,clone size,CDR3 DNA,CDR3 protein
TRBV7-8,TRBJ2-1,NA,many,TGTGCCAGCAGCTTCTTGGACTATTCCAATGAGCAGTTCTTC,CASSFLDYSNEQFF
TRBV2,TRBJ1-1,NA,many,TGTGCCAGCATATGGGCGCCGAGGACTGAAGCTTTCTTT,CASIWAPRTEAFF
TRBV7-2,TRBJ2-1,TRBD1,many,TGTGCCAGCAGCCCCCGGGACAGGAGATACAATGAGCAGTTCTTC,CASSPRDRRYNEQFF
TRBV7-6,TRBJ1-5,NA,many,TGTGCCAGCAGCTTTGATAGCAATCAGCCCCAGCATTTT,CASSFDSNQPQHF
TRBV7-2,TRBJ1-4,TRBD1,NA,TGTGCCAGCAGGGACAGGGGGTCCGCAACTAATGAAAAACTGTTTTTT,CASRDRGSATNEKLFF
TRBV6-6,TRBJ1-2,NA,many,TGTGCCAGCAGTTATACCCGGAATTATGGCTACACCTTC,CASSYTRNYGYTF
TRBV29-1,TRBJ2-1,NA,many,TGCAGCGCACAGATCTCTAACAATGAGCAGTTCTTC,CSAQISNNEQFF
TRBV5-1,TRBJ1-1,TRBD1,NA,TGCGCCAGTGGAGAGTACCGACAGGGGAACACTGAAGCTTTCTTT,CASGEYRQGNTEAFF
TRBV18,TRBJ1-4,NA,many,TGTGCCAGCAGCCCGGGAAATGAAAAACTGTTTTTT,CASSPGNEKLFF
TRBV12-3/TRBV12-4,TRBJ2-7,NA,many,TGTGCCAGCAGTCGCGGCCCCCAGAGCTACGAGCAGTACTTC,CASSRGPQSYEQYF
TRBV6-4,TRBJ2-5,NA,NA,TGTGCCAGCAGTGACTCGGGGGGGACCCAGTACTTC,CASSDSGGTQYF
TRBV7-2,TRBJ1-3,NA,many,TGTGCCAGCAGCGCTTCAAGCTCTGGAAACACCATATATTTT,CASSASSSGNTIYF
TRBV29-1,TRBJ2-2,NA,NA,TGCAGCGCCTATCCCGGGCCTACAGGGACCGGGGAGCTGTTTTTT,CSAYPGPTGTGELFF
TRBV20-1,TRBJ2-5,NA,few,TGCAGTGCTACCCAAGAGACCCAGTACTTC,CSATQETQYF
TRBV12-3/TRBV12-4,TRBJ1-1,TRBD1,many,TGTGCCAGCAGTCCCGGGACAGGGTCGGGGTACACTGAAGCTTTCTTT,CASSPGTGSGYTEAFF
TRBV29-1,TRBJ1-1,NA,NA,TGCAGCGTAATGCCCCTAAGGGGGAACACTGAAGCTTTCTTT,CSVMPLRGNTEAFF
TRBV7-2,TRBJ1-3,NA,many,TGTGCCAGCAGTCTAATGGGGGGGAATCTCGGAAACACCATATATTTT,CASSLMGGNLGNTIYF
TRBV7-2,TRBJ1-1,NA,many,TGTGCCAGCAGCTTAGCGTTTAACACTGAAGCTTTCTTT,CASSLAFNTEAFF
TRBV6-2/TRBV6-3,TRBJ1-1,NA,many,TGTGCCAGCAGTTACGGCGGACCGAACACTGAAGCTTTCTTT,CASSYGGPNTEAFF
TRBV6-1,TRBJ2-6,NA,many,TGTGCCGTACAGGTCTCTGGGGCCAACGTCCTGACTTTC,CAVQVSGANVLTF
TRBV6-2/TRBV6-3,TRBJ1-2,TRBD1,many,TGTGCCAGCAGTTATCCACAGGGGGCGCGGGGCTACACCTTC,CASSYPQGARGYTF
TRBV11-3,TRBJ2-7,NA,many,TGTGCCAGCAGCTTAACAGAAACCTACGAGCAGTACTTC,CASSLTETYEQYF
TRBV19,TRBJ1-5,NA,NA,TGTGCCAGTAGTATAGATGGGCCCGCGGGCAATCAGCCCCAGCATTTT,CASSIDGPAGNQPQHF
TRBV6-5,TRBJ2-7,TRBD1,many,TGTGCCAGCAGTGTAAAAGGACAGGGTGGTATGGGGGAGCAGTACTTC,CASSVKGQGGMGEQYF
TRBV6-2/TRBV6-3,TRBJ1-1,NA,many,TGTGCCAGCCACGATCAGGGGTTTCGGGAAGCTTTCTTT,CASHDQGFREAFF
TRBV5-1,TRBJ2-3,NA,NA,TGCGCCAGCAGCGGGGACCCCTACACAGATACGCAGTATTTT,CASSGDPYTDTQYF
TRBV7-2,TRBJ2-3,TRBD2,many,TGTGCCAGCAGGCGCATGGGGGGGGTCGCAGATACGCAGTATTTT,CASRRMGGVADTQYF
TRBV18,TRBJ2-5,TRBD1,many,TGTGCCAGCTCACCAACAGGGGGAGGTTTGGAGACCCAGTACTTC,CASSPTGGGLETQYF
TRBV7-2,TRBJ1-2,NA,many,TGTGCCAGCAGCCCAGCGAGCGGGGGGGCGGTGAATGGCTACACCTTC,CASSPASGGAVNGYTF
TRBV5-1,TRBJ2-4,NA,many,TGCGCCAGCAGCTTGCCAGGCGCCGTGGGAGGAAACATTCAGTACTTC,CASSLPGAVGGNIQYF
TRBV2,TRBJ2-2,TRBD1,many,TGTGCCAGCAGTGAATACCCGACAGGGGCGAACACCGGGGAGCTGTTTTTT,CASSEYPTGANTGELFF
TRBV7-2,TRBJ2-3,TRBD2,many,TGTGCCAGCAGCTTATCAGCTAGCGGGGCAGATACGCAGTATTTT,CASSLSASGADTQYF
TRBV18,TRBJ2-7,TRBD1,many,TGTGCCAGCTCACCCGGGACAGGGGCGAACTACGAGCAGTACTTC,CASSPGTGANYEQYF
TRBV7-2,TRBJ2-2,NA,many,TGTGCCAGCAGCTTATTAGTGGCCGGGGAGCTGTTTTTT,CASSLLVAGELFF
TRBV20-1,TRBJ2-7,TRBD2,many,TGCAGTGCTAGTGGGTCCAGCGGGGGCTCATCCTACGAGCAGTACTTC,CSASGSSGGSSYEQYF
TRBV29-1,TRBJ1-1,NA,many,TGCAGCGTTGAAGGACGGGTCCGGCGGGAAGCTTTCTTT,CSVEGRVRREAFF
TRBV2,TRBJ2-3,NA,many,TGTGCCAGCAAAAGGGTAGGAGATACGCAGTATTTT,CASKRVGDTQYF
TRBV20-1,TRBJ2-5,NA,many,TGCAGTGCTAGAGGGACAACTAGTATGGAGACCCAGTACTTC,CSARGTTSMETQYF
TRBV29-1,TRBJ2-7,TRBD1,many,TGCAGCGTTGCCCGGGACAGTGTCACCTACGAGCAGTACTTC,CSVARDSVTYEQYF
TRBV12-3/TRBV12-4,TRBJ1-1,NA,many,TGTGCCAGCAGTTTTGAGGCAGACACTGAAGCTTTCTTT,CASSFEADTEAFF
TRBV7-2,TRBJ2-3,NA,many,TGTGCCAGCAGCTTATGGGGGGCGCCTCCGTATTTT,CASSLWGAPPYF
TRBV27,TRBJ2-5,NA,NA,TGTGCCAGCAGTTTATCGGGGCTTATCCAAGAGACCCAGTACTTC,CASSLSGLIQETQYF
TRBV7-2,TRBJ2-2,NA,many,TGTGCCAGCAGCAAGAACACCGGGGAGCTGTTTTTT,CASSKNTGELFF
TRBV5-1,TRBJ2-7,TRBD1,NA,TGCGCCAGCAGCGCCGGGACAGGGGAAGAGCAGTACTTC,CASSAGTGEEQYF
TRBV6-5,TRBJ1-1,NA,many,TGTGCCAGCAGTTACGGGGGGAGTACTGAAGCTTTCTTT,CASSYGGSTEAFF
TRBV20-1,TRBJ1-3,NA,NA,TGCAGTGCTAGAGACTCCGGGACAACTGGAAACACCATATATTTT,CSARDSGTTGNTIYF
TRBV6-2/TRBV6-3,TRBJ2-1,NA,many,TGTGCCAGCAGTTACTCGAACTCCAATGAGCAGTTCTTC,CASSYSNSNEQFF
TRBV20-1,TRBJ1-2,TRBD1,many,TGCAGTGCTAGCCGACTGGACAGGGCTGGCGGCTACACCTTC,CSASRLDRAGGYTF
TRBV24-1,TRBJ2-1,NA,many,TGTGCCACCAGTCACGAAGGTTCGGCAGTCTACAATGAGCAGTTCTTC,CATSHEGSAVYNEQFF
TRBV5-4,TRBJ1-6,NA,many,TGTGCCAGCAGCTTTCCGGCCTCCGGGTCACCCCTCCACTTT,CASSFPASGSPLHF
TRBV7-2,TRBJ1-5,NA,many,TGTGCCAGCAGCTTAACGGGGAGCAATCAGCCCCAGCATTTT,CASSLTGSNQPQHF
TRBV29-1,TRBJ1-1,NA,many,TGCGGCGAGACTGTTAATTCGAACACTGAAGCTTTCTTT,CGETVNSNTEAFF
TRBV28,TRBJ2-3,NA,many,TGTGCCAGCAGCATCTTTGAGGGGACGGGTACGCAGTATTTT,CASSIFEGTGTQYF
TRBV2,TRBJ1-1,NA,few,TGTGCCAGCAGTCCGACAACTATGAACACTGAAGCTTTCTTT,CASSPTTMNTEAFF
TRBV20-1,TRBJ1-1,TRBD1,NA,TGCAGTGCTCCTGGGACAGGGGCTGAAGCTTTCTTT,CSAPGTGAEAFF
TRBV5-1,TRBJ2-7,NA,many,TGCGCCAGCAGCTTGGCCGACTACCAGGAGCAGTACTTC,CASSLADYQEQYF
TRBV2,TRBJ2-1,TRBD2,many,TGTGCCAGCACTTCGACTAGCGGGGGGGCCGTTGAGCAGTTCTTC,CASTSTSGGAVEQFF
TRBV6-5,TRBJ2-3,NA,many,TGTGCCAGCTTAGGGACGCGCACAGATACGCAGTATTTT,CASLGTRTDTQYF
TRBV20-1,TRBJ1-6,NA,many,TGCAGTGCTAGAGATCCGGGGAGCTCCTATAATTCACCCCTCCACTTT,CSARDPGSSYNSPLHF
TRBV28,TRBJ1-6,NA,many,TGTGCCAGCACACTCAGGACGCAACATAATTCACCCCTCCACTTT,CASTLRTQHNSPLHF